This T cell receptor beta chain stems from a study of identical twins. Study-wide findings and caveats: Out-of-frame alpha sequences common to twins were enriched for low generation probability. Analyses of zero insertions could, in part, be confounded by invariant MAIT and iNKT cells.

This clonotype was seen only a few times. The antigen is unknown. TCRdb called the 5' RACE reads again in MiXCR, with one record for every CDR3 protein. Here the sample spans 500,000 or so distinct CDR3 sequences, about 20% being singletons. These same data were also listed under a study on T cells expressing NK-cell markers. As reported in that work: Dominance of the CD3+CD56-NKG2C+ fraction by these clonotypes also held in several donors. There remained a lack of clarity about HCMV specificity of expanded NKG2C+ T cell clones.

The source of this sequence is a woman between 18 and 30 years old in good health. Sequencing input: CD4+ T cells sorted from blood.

The CDR3 here is CSVGFGQGHETQYF. The DNA for the CDR3 is TGCAGCGTAGGGTTTGGACAGGGGCACGAGACCCAGTACTTC. The chain is built from TRBV29-1 and TRBJ2-5; 9 nucleotides line up with TRBD1. Germline V lookup: CDR1 SQVTM, CDR2 ANQGSEA. V was pared by 6 bases and J by 5 bases, with 10 bases of the junction left unmatched. This CDR3 comprises 14 residues.